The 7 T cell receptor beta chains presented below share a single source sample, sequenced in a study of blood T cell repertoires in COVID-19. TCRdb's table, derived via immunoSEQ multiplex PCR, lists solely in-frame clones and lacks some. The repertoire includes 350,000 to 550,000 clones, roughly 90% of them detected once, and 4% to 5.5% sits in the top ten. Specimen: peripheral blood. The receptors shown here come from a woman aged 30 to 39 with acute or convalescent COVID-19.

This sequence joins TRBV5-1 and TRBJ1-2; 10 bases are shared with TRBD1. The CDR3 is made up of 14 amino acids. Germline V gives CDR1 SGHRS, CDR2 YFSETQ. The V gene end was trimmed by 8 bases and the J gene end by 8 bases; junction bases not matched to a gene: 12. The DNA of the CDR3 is TGCGCCAGTACGGGGGACAGGGGTTTGTCGGGCTACACCTTC. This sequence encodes CASTGDRGLSGYTF.

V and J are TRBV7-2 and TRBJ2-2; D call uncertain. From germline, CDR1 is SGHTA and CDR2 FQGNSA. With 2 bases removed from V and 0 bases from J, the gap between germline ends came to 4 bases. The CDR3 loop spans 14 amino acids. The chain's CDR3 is CASSLQTNTGELFF. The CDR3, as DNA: TGTGCCAGCAGCTTACAGACGAACACCGGGGAGCTGTTTTTT.

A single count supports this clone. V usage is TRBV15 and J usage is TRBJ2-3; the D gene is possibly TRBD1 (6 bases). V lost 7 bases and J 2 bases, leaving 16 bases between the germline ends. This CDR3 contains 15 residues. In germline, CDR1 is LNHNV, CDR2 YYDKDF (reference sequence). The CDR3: CATTQGQEDTDTQYF. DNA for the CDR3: TGTGCCACCACCCAGGGGCAGGAGGACACAGATACGCAGTATTTT.

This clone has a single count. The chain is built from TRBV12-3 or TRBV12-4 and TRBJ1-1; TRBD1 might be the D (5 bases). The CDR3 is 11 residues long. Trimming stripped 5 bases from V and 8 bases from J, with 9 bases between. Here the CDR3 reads CASSATDEAFF. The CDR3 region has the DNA TGTGCCAGCAGTGCGACAGACGAAGCTTTCTTT.

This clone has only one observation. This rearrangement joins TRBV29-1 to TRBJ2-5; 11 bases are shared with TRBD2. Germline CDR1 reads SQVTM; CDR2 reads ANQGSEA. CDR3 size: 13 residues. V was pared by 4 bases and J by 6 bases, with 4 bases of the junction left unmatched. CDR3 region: CSVGTSGRKTQYF. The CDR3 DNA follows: TGCAGCGTTGGGACTAGCGGGCGGAAGACCCAGTACTTC.

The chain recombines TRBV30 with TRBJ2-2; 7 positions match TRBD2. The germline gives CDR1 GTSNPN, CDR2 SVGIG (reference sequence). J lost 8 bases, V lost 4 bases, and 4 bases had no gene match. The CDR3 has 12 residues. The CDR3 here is CAWTKGGGELFF. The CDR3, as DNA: TGTGCCTGGACCAAGGGAGGGGGGGAGCTGTTTTTT.

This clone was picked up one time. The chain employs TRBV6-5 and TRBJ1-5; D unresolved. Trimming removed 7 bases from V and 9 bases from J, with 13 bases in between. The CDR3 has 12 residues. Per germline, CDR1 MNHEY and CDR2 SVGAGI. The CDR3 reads CASTNTERPQHF. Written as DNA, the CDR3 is TGTGCCAGCACCAACACCGAGCGGCCCCAGCATTTT.